Below, 27 T cell receptor beta chains from the same sample are listed, as sequenced in a study of blood T cells in healthy people across ages. Combining a sample-barcoded 5' primer with a J-beta primer mix, a second PCR ran for 7 to 11 cycles. MiXCR was run by TCRdb on the 5' RACE reads, yielding one entry per CDR3 protein. This table has roughly 730,000 distinct CDR3 sequences, approximately 60% appearing once. The sequenced sample was blood. These receptors were taken from a man aged 35 to 55 in good health.

The V gene is TRBV18, the J gene TRBJ1-1; D unclear. CDR1 and CDR2 from the germline V gene are KGHSH and LQKENI. The CDR3 sequence is 14 residues long. The V gene lost 6 bases and the J gene lost 5 bases, with 16 bases spanning the gap. CDR3 in amino acids: CASSPTQKGTEAFF. CDR3 DNA sequence: TGTGCCAGCTCCCCAACGCAAAAGGGTACTGAAGCTTTCTTT.

This clonotype was seen just once. CDR3 in DNA: TGTGCCAGCAGTTTGCCGCTCGTCACCATCTATGGCTACACCTTC. As protein: CASSLPLVTIYGYTF. The V and J genes are TRBV28 and TRBJ1-2, with D hard to call. Germline loops: CDR1 MDHEN, CDR2 SYDVKM. The CDR3 covers 15 residues. V was shortened by 3 bases and J by 4 bases, with 15 bases between the two germline ends.

This chain uses TRBV5-1 with TRBJ2-5; D might be TRBD1 or TRBD2, each matching 5 bases. V was clipped by 0 bases and J by 5 bases, with 17 bases between them. Germline CDR1 and CDR2: SGHRS and YFSETQ. The CDR3 covers 16 residues. The CDR3 DNA follows: TGCGCCAGCAGCTTGGGACAGACGGTATGGGGGGAGACCCAGTACTTC. It specifies CASSLGQTVWGETQYF.

The genes are TRBV28 and TRBJ2-7, with 8 bases that match TRBD1. With 2 bases clipped from V and 2 bases from J, the junction kept 8 bases outside the gene matches. Per the germline V gene, CDR1 is MDHEN and CDR2 is SYDVKM. This CDR3 is built from 16 residues. The DNA of the CDR3 is TGTGCCAGCAGTTTAAGTCCAGGACAGGGTACCTACGAGCAGTACTTC. It encodes CASSLSPGQGTYEQYF.

The chain uses TRBV28 and TRBJ1-6, with TRBD1 as a possible D gene (6 bases). Looked up from germline, CDR1 is MDHEN and CDR2 is SYDVKM. V was shortened by 3 bases and J by 0 bases, with 18 bases between the two germline ends. The CDR3 loop spans 19 amino acids. The chain's CDR3 is CASSFYKGQTSSYNSPLHF. The CDR3 DNA reads as TGTGCCAGCAGTTTTTATAAAGGACAGACGAGCTCCTATAATTCACCCCTCCACTTT.

The J gene is TRBJ1-4, the V gene TRBV7-9; 7 nucleotides match TRBD1. Germline trimming cut 5 bases from V and 7 bases from J; bases unmatched to any gene: 4. The CDR3 sequence is 13 residues long. Germline values: CDR1 SEHNR, CDR2 FQNEAQ (reference sequence). CDR3: CASSDRAGEKLFF. CDR3 nucleotides: TGTGCCAGCAGCGACAGGGCAGGTGAAAAACTGTTTTTT.

This clonotype showed up just once. CDR3 region: CASSYKRSGANVLTF. In DNA form, the CDR3 reads TGTGCCAGCAGTTACAAGCGGTCTGGGGCCAACGTCCTGACTTTC. The chain has TRBV6-2 or TRBV6-3 and TRBJ2-6; D is possibly TRBD2 (5 bases). Germline V gives CDR1 MNHEY, CDR2 SVGEGT. The V gene lost 2 bases and the J gene lost 1 base, with 6 bases spanning the gap. This CDR3 has 15 residues.

Concerning this clonotype: A read error is possible here, since a much larger clone lies one base away. The CDR3 reads CASSQGDRDNEQYF. The CDR3 DNA sequence: TGCGCCAGCAGCCAAGGAGACAGGGACAATGAGCAGTACTTC. The V and J genes are TRBV4-3 and TRBJ2-1, with 7 positions matching TRBD1. The better agreement between TRBJ2-7 and the DNA end casts doubt on the J call. Germline assignment: CDR1 LGHNA and CDR2 YSLEER. CDR3 size: 14 residues.

J is TRBJ2-5 and V is TRBV28; no definite D call. The CDR3 totals 15 residues. Trimming left V 5 bases short and J 2 bases short, with 15 bases between. Per the germline V gene, CDR1 is MDHEN and CDR2 is SYDVKM. The CDR3 DNA reads TGTGCCAGCAGTGACTGGACCGGAGATCAAGAGACCCAGTACTTC. Translating gives CASSDWTGDQETQYF.

V usage is TRBV29-1 and J usage is TRBJ2-1; TRBD1 agrees at 7 bases. V dropped 7 bases and J dropped 9; count of bases not matched to a gene: 15. Germline CDR1 reads SQVTM; CDR2 reads ANQGSEA. The CDR3 is 14 amino acids. The DNA for the CDR3 is TGCAGCGCGGAAAAGGACAGGTGGGCAAGTGAGCAGTTCTTC. Translation: CSAEKDRWASEQFF.

The V call is TRBV24-1, the J call TRBJ2-1; D possibly corresponds to TRBD1 (6 bases). This CDR3 comprises 15 residues. The germline V and J ends were trimmed by 0 bases and 2 bases, with 7 bases remaining between them. Germline V gives CDR1 KGHDR, CDR2 SFDVKD. The CDR3 DNA reads TGTGCCACCAGTGATTTGCAGGGGACCTACAATGAGCAGTTCTTC. Its protein product is CATSDLQGTYNEQFF.

V and J are TRBV19 and TRBJ1-2; no clear D. The germline V and J ends were trimmed by 5 bases and 0 bases, with 13 bases remaining between them. The length of the CDR3 is 15 residues. CDR1 LNHDA and CDR2 SQIVND come from the germline V gene (reference sequence). The DNA of the CDR3 is TGTGCCAGTAGTCCAAAGGACGGACCTAACTATGGCTACACCTTC. This translates into CASSPKDGPNYGYTF.

The chain employs TRBV20-1 and TRBJ2-7; TRBD2 matches 9 bases. The CDR3 contains 14 residues. J gave up 4 bases and V 3 bases, and 7 bases lay outside the gene matches. The germline CDR1 and CDR2 sequences are DFQATT and SNEGSKA (reference sequence). The CDR3 nucleotides read TGCAGTGCTAGCCGGCGGGAGGGCCGATACGAGCAGTACTTC. The encoded protein is CSASRREGRYEQYF.

This clonotype appeared once. The genes are TRBV4-2 and TRBJ1-2; TRBD1 matches 9 bases. CDR3 length: 15 residues. Germline lookup yields CDR1 LGHNA and CDR2 YNFKEQ. V lost 0 bases to trimming and J lost 8 bases; unmatched junction nucleotides: 7. CDR3 sequence (DNA): TGTGCCAGCAGCCAAGATCTGAGGGACAGGGTCGGCTACACCTTC. Its translation: CASSQDLRDRVGYTF.

The V and J genes are TRBV20-1 and TRBJ2-3; unclear D gene. This CDR3 has 11 amino acids. Germline CDR1 DFQATT, CDR2 SNEGSKA (reference sequence). V was pared by 5 bases and J by 6 bases, with 9 bases between. CDR3 DNA: TGCAGTGCTGCCGCGTGGGATACGCAGTATTTT. This gives the protein CSAAAWDTQYF.

Notes on this clonotype: This may be a read error: a much more frequent sequence differs by one nucleotide. The chain has TRBV13 and TRBJ2-6, with 8 nucleotides matching TRBD1. The CDR3 is 18 amino acids. The V gene's germline CDR1 is PRHDT and CDR2 FYEKMQ (reference sequence). CDR3 amino acids: CASSSLGRGQSGANVPTF. CDR3 sequence (DNA): TGTGCCAGCAGCTCCCTTGGCAGGGGGCAGTCTGGGGCCAACGTCCCGACTTTC.

This clonotype was seen repeatedly, ten times or more. The genes are TRBV7-9 and TRBJ2-7; D is undetermined. V was shortened by 6 bases and J by 4 bases, with 10 bases between the two germline ends. In germline, CDR1 is SEHNR, CDR2 FQNEAQ (reference sequence). The CDR3 loop spans 12 amino acids. CDR3 nucleotide sequence: TGTGCCAGCAGTTTGACAAATTACGAGCAGTACTTC. Translated, it gives CASSLTNYEQYF.

The V gene is TRBV27, the J gene TRBJ1-2, with D possibly being TRBD1 (5 bases). Trimming removed 0 bases from V and 2 bases from J, with 19 bases in between. Germline assignment: CDR1 MNHEY and CDR2 SMNVEV (reference sequence). The CDR3 length is 18 residues. The CDR3 is CASSLSGPRTTENYGYTF. The CDR3 DNA sequence: TGTGCCAGCAGTTTATCGGGGCCCAGAACCACTGAAAACTATGGCTACACCTTC.

V gene TRBV28 combines with J gene TRBJ2-5; 14 bases are a match to TRBD2. Germline V gives CDR1 MDHEN, CDR2 SYDVKM. The V and J ends lost 6 bases and 5 bases, in that order; junction bases with no gene match: 5. CDR3 size: 15 residues. For the CDR3, the DNA is TGTGCCAGCAGCCGGACTAGCGGGAGGCACGAGACCCAGTACTTC. Translation gives CASSRTSGRHETQYF.

Of note for this clonotype: One end of the junction fails to match germline, which may point to a read error. This chain joins TRBV7-9 and TRBJ2-1, with 7 nucleotides matching TRBD1. The CDR3 runs to 12 residues. CDR1 and CDR2 (germline): SEHNR, FQNEAQ (reference sequence). The CDR3 reads CASSKVGGEQYF. As DNA, the CDR3 is TGTGCCAGCAGCAAGGTAGGGGGCGAGCAGTATTTC. Filled out from reference TRBV7-9 and TRBJ2-1, the complete variable domain reads DTGVSQNPRHKITKRGQNVTFRCDPISEHNRLYWYRQTLGQGPEFLTYFQNEAQLEKSRLLSDRFSAERPKGSFSTLEIQRTEQGDSAMYLCASSKVGGEQYFGPGTRLTVL.

The V and J genes are TRBV7-2 and TRBJ1-2; D uncertain. Trimming pared 4 bases from V and 6 bases from J, leaving 15 bases between. In germline, CDR1 is SGHTA, CDR2 FQGNSA. This CDR3 has 14 amino acids. CDR3: CASSSRVGVDGYTF. The CDR3 nucleotides read TGTGCCAGCAGCTCGAGGGTGGGAGTAGATGGCTACACCTTC.

V gene TRBV7-2 combines with J gene TRBJ1-2; weak D call: TRBD1 (6 bases). The V and J ends lost 1 base and 7 bases respectively, with 13 bases between them. The V gene's germline CDR1 is SGHTA and CDR2 FQGNSA. The CDR3 is 14 residues long. This CDR3 reads CASSLGLGAGGYTF. The CDR3 DNA reads as TGTGCCAGCAGCTTAGGATTGGGGGCGGGTGGCTACACCTTC. Looking up the rest from reference TRBV7-2 and TRBJ1-2 gives the full variable domain: GAGVSQSPSNKVTEKGKDVELRCDPISGHTALYWYRQSLGQGLEFLIYFQGNSAPDKSGLPSDRFSAERTGGSVSTLTIQRTQQEDSAVYLCASSLGLGAGGYTFGSGTRLTVV.

The rearrangement links TRBV5-1 to TRBJ2-1; 9 positions agree with TRBD2. The length of the CDR3 is 17 residues. Germline V gene data show CDR1 as SGHRS and CDR2 as YFSETQ. V trimming: 3 bases; J trimming: 0 bases; junction bases outside the gene matches: 7. In DNA, the CDR3 is TGCGCCAGCAGCTGGGATAGCGGGGGATCCTCCTACAATGAGCAGTTCTTC. The encoded protein is CASSWDSGGSSYNEQFF.

V gene TRBV10-3 combines with J gene TRBJ2-7; TRBD1 matches 8 bases. The CDR3 has 15 residues. J lost 2 bases, V lost 2 bases, and 5 bases had no gene match. CDR1 and CDR2 (germline): ENHRY, SYGVKD. Written as DNA, the CDR3 is TGTGCCATCAGTGAGGGCGGGACAGGTACCTACGAGCAGTACTTC. Translating gives CAISEGGTGTYEQYF.

Many counts were recorded for this clonotype. V is TRBV6-5 and J is TRBJ2-7, with 9 bases identical to TRBD1. From germline, CDR1 is MNHEY and CDR2 SVGAGI. The CDR3 runs to 15 residues. V was clipped by 0 bases and J by 3 bases; unmatched bases: 3. CDR3 in amino acids: CASSYSRTGVYEQYF. In DNA form, the CDR3 reads TGTGCCAGCAGTTACTCGAGGACAGGGGTCTACGAGCAGTACTTC.

The chain carries TRBV10-3 and TRBJ2-7, with unresolved D. The germline V gene has CDR1 ENHRY and CDR2 SYGVKD. The CDR3 consists of 13 residues. The ends were cut back, 3 bases at V and 3 bases at J, with 9 bases in the middle. CDR3 region: CAISDMLYYEQYF. The CDR3 DNA is TGTGCCATCAGTGATATGCTTTACTACGAGCAGTACTTC.

This clonotype has a handful of counts. This chain connects TRBV2 to TRBJ2-3; a possible D gene is TRBD2 (5 bases). The CDR3 spans 12 residues. Germline V gives CDR1 SNHLY, CDR2 FYNNEI. V was trimmed by 3 bases and J by 7 bases, leaving 8 bases between them. CDR3: CASSDGEHTQYF. CDR3 DNA: TGTGCCAGCAGTGATGGGGAGCATACGCAGTATTTT.